Below, 20 T cell receptor beta chains from the same sample are listed, as sequenced in a study of T cell responses to AZD1222 COVID-19 vaccine. Clones were sequenced by immunoSEQ multiplex PCR, and TCRdb holds only the in-frame ones, with some missing. This table holds approximately 82,000 clones, 80% to 95% found once. The material sequenced was peripheral blood, taken 28 days after the second AZD1222 dose. The receptors were gathered from an adult who received the AZD1222 COVID-19 vaccine.

V usage is TRBV29-1 and J usage is TRBJ2-7; TRBD1 aligns across 12 bases. Germline V gene data show CDR1 as SQVTM and CDR2 as ANQGSEA. V trimming: 7 bases; J trimming: 7 bases; junction bases outside the gene matches: 8. The CDR3 is 13 amino acids. The CDR3 region is CSAGTGGWGEQYF. CDR3 DNA: TGCAGCGCCGGGACAGGGGGCTGGGGTGAGCAGTACTTC.

Concerning this clone itself: In the same sample, other DNA sequences code for this CDR3. The V gene is TRBV2, the J gene TRBJ2-7; TRBD1 agrees at 7 bases. The trim removed 4 bases at V and 3 bases at J, leaving 0 bases unmatched. Germline CDR1 is SNHLY and CDR2 is FYNNEI. The CDR3 is 12 amino acids. CDR3 amino acids: CASSGQGYEQYF. The CDR3 DNA follows: TGTGCCAGCAGTGGACAGGGCTACGAGCAGTACTTC.

The CDR3 DNA sequence: TGTGCCTGGAGTCCTGGGGGAGGGATTGGCACCATATATTTT. Translation: CAWSPGGGIGTIYF. The chain recombines TRBV30 with TRBJ1-3, with D possibly matching TRBD1 (5 bases). V lost 2 bases, J lost 9 bases, and 17 bases lay in between. Germline loops: CDR1 GTSNPN, CDR2 SVGIG (reference sequence). CDR3 length equals 14 residues.

The chain couples TRBV7-8 to TRBJ2-7; D may be TRBD1 (6 bases). This CDR3 spans 14 amino acids. V lost 4 bases to trimming and J lost 2 bases, with 12 bases between them. Germline lookup yields CDR1 SGHVS and CDR2 FQNEAQ. CDR3 amino acids: CASSSTGTPYEQYF. CDR3 sequence (DNA): TGTGCCAGCAGCTCGACAGGAACCCCCTACGAGCAGTACTTC.

J is TRBJ1-2 and V is TRBV29-1; TRBD1 matches at 7 bases. The V segment lost 3 bases and the J segment 5 bases; nucleotides outside the gene matches: 6. The CDR3 sequence is 13 residues long. Per germline, CDR1 SQVTM and CDR2 ANQGSEA. The CDR3 DNA sequence: TGCAGCGTTGATATACAGGGGAGGTATGGCTACACCTTC. Its translation is CSVDIQGRYGYTF.

This sequence joins TRBV11-3 and TRBJ1-2; D unclear. The germline gives CDR1 SGHNT, CDR2 YENEEA. V was pared by 1 base and J by 1 base, with 16 bases between. The CDR3 covers 17 residues. CDR3 nucleotide sequence: TGTGCCAGCAGCTTAGGTGGTGCCACACAGCTTAACTATGGCTACACCTTC. It specifies CASSLGGATQLNYGYTF.

The rearrangement joins TRBV4-2 to TRBJ2-5; D may match TRBD1 or TRBD2 (5 bases each). CDR1 and CDR2 (germline): LGHNA, YNFKEQ. This CDR3 region has 15 residues. The ends were cut back, 1 base at V and 1 base at J, with 10 bases in the middle. CDR3 DNA sequence: TGTGCCAGCAGCCAAGCCTATGGGGGCCAAGAGACCCAGTACTTC. Encoded protein: CASSQAYGGQETQYF.

This clone has a handful of counts. This chain connects TRBV2 to TRBJ2-7; 9 positions agree with TRBD1. The CDR3 has 13 residues. With V trimmed by 6 bases and J by 3 bases, 3 bases remained unmatched. Germline V gives CDR1 SNHLY, CDR2 FYNNEI. CDR3 DNA: TGTGCCAGCAGCCGGACAGGGGTCTACGAGCAGTACTTC. The encoded protein is CASSRTGVYEQYF.

A single count supports this clone. The chain links TRBV5-1 to TRBJ1-2, with a tentative D call TRBD1 (6 bases). This CDR3 comprises 15 residues. V dropped 3 bases and J dropped 3 bases, with 15 bases sitting between them. Per the germline V gene, CDR1 is SGHRS and CDR2 is YFSETQ. The CDR3 DNA sequence: TGCGCCAGCAGCTCAAAGAGGGGGGGCGACTATGGCTACACCTTC. Its translation: CASSSKRGGDYGYTF.

This rearrangement joins TRBV30 to TRBJ2-7; D ambiguous. Per germline, CDR1 GTSNPN and CDR2 SVGIG (reference sequence). Trimming stripped 4 bases from V and 2 bases from J, with 12 bases between. This CDR3 has 13 amino acids. CDR3 sequence: CAWKGGVPYEQYF. Written as DNA, the CDR3 is TGTGCCTGGAAGGGTGGGGTACCCTACGAGCAGTACTTC.

J is TRBJ1-5 and V is TRBV10-1; D possibly corresponds to TRBD1 (5 bases). The CDR3 has 16 residues. Trimming left V 0 bases short and J 2 bases short, with 11 bases between. Germline V gene sequence: CDR1 WNHNN, CDR2 SYGVQD (reference sequence). Here the CDR3 reads CASSESARVGNQPQHF. DNA of the CDR3: TGCGCCAGCAGTGAGTCTGCCAGGGTGGGCAATCAGCCCCAGCATTTT.

V and J are TRBV7-9 and TRBJ1-1, with D tentatively TRBD1 (5 bases). V lost 7 bases, J lost 2 bases, and 14 bases lay in between. The CDR3 totals 14 residues. CDR1 is SEHNR, CDR2 FQNEAQ, per germline (reference sequence). This CDR3 is CASTLQGGNTEAFF. The CDR3 region has the DNA TGTGCCAGCACCCTCCAGGGTGGAAACACTGAAGCTTTCTTT.

The CDR3 region has the DNA TGTGCCAGCAGCTGGGGGTCGGGGGGAGGAACAGATACGCAGTATTTT. Protein sequence: CASSWGSGGGTDTQYF. The rearrangement joins TRBV11-2 to TRBJ2-3; 7 bases fit TRBD2. Trimming removed 4 bases from V and 3 bases from J; junction bases left unmatched: 10. The CDR3 contains 16 residues. The V gene's germline CDR1 is SGHAT and CDR2 FQNNGV.

The rearrangement joins TRBV7-2 to TRBJ1-4; D is uncertain. Trimming left V 6 bases short and J 3 bases short, with 14 bases between. Per the germline V gene, CDR1 is SGHTA and CDR2 is FQGNSA. This CDR3 is 15 amino acids long. The CDR3 DNA follows: TGTGCCAGCAGGTCCGGACCAACGGCTAATGAAAAACTGTTTTTT. It encodes CASRSGPTANEKLFF.

The rearrangement links TRBV27 to TRBJ1-6, with 9 bases lining up with TRBD1. With V trimmed by 6 bases and J by 5 bases, 8 bases remained unmatched. CDR3 length: 16 amino acids. In germline, CDR1 is MNHEY, CDR2 SMNVEV (reference sequence). CDR3 nucleotide sequence: TGTGCCAGCAGATTTCGGACAGGGGATAATAATTCACCCCTCCACTTT. Translation gives CASRFRTGDNNSPLHF.

This clone has only one observation. This sequence joins TRBV28 and TRBJ1-4; D perhaps matches TRBD1 (5 bases). The germline V and J ends were trimmed by 10 bases and 4 bases, with 13 bases remaining between them. Germline V gene sequence: CDR1 MDHEN, CDR2 SYDVKM. The CDR3 is made up of 13 amino acids. The CDR3 is CATYDSNNEKLFF. In nucleotides, the CDR3 is TGTGCCACCTACGACAGTAATAATGAAAAACTGTTTTTT.

The J gene is TRBJ1-1, the V gene TRBV30; 8 bases map to TRBD1. Germline CDR1 GTSNPN, CDR2 SVGIG (reference sequence). CDR3 length: 14 residues. The ends lost 3 bases at V and 3 bases at J; junction bases unmatched: 6. Here the CDR3 DNA reads TGTGCCTGGAGCGGCGGACAGGGAGACACTGAAGCTTTCTTT. Residues: CAWSGGQGDTEAFF.

A single count supports this clone. The chain carries TRBV27 and TRBJ2-7; 8 bases agree with TRBD1. The trim removed 1 base at V and 3 bases at J, leaving 5 bases unmatched. CDR1 is MNHEY, CDR2 SMNVEV, per germline (reference sequence). This CDR3 comprises 15 residues. The CDR3 DNA reads as TGTGCCAGCAGTTTATTGTCAGGGGGCCTCTACGAGCAGTACTTC. It yields the protein CASSLLSGGLYEQYF.

The chain couples TRBV5-1 to TRBJ2-1, with a weak D call TRBD1 (6 bases). The CDR3 has 15 amino acids. Germline loops: CDR1 SGHRS, CDR2 YFSETQ. Trimming removed 0 bases from V and 2 bases from J, with 9 bases in between. The CDR3 reads CASSLAGHPYNEQFF. In DNA form, the CDR3 reads TGCGCCAGCAGCTTGGCGGGACACCCCTACAATGAGCAGTTCTTC.

This clone showed up just once. The chain employs TRBV2 and TRBJ2-2; tentatively, D is TRBD2 (6 bases). CDR1 is SNHLY and CDR2 is FYNNEI in the germline V gene. The CDR3 covers 13 residues. Trimming took 0 bases from V and 7 from J, leaving 6 bases between them. CDR3 region: CASSEAGGGELFF. CDR3 nucleotide sequence: TGTGCCAGCAGTGAAGCGGGGGGCGGGGAGCTGTTTTTT.